The following is a T cell receptor beta chain sequence with its context. Its antigen remains unknown. Clones were sequenced by immunoSEQ multiplex PCR, and TCRdb holds only the in-frame ones, with some missing. Among about 86,000 clones, about 91% were seen once, and the ten largest hold about 10%. The data are from a study of PD-1 blockade in classical Hodgkin lymphoma. Study-level results: Causes of the repertoire differences remain undefined, possibly disease activity or prior therapy.

All the patients suffered relapse after autologous stem cell transplantation, and brentuximab vedotin exposure differed. CDR3 length equals 15 residues. V was shortened by 4 bases and J by 4 bases, with 18 bases between the two germline ends. The germline CDR1 and CDR2 sequences are SGHTS and YDEGEE. The sequences come from peripheral blood mononuclear cells (PBMCs), collected before the second cycle of nivolumab. This TCR was recovered from a human donor with classical Hodgkin lymphoma. The chain couples TRBV5-8 to TRBJ2-7; D gene uncertain. CDR3 in amino acids: CASSVGPQNAYEQYF. The CDR3 DNA is TGTGCCAGCAGCGTGGGTCCCCAGAACGCTTACGAGCAGTACTTC.